The clone carrying this T cell receptor beta chain occurred a few times. The data originate from a study of cytomegalovirus exposure and HLA in healthy donors. The PCR made use of 60 Vbeta and 13 Jbeta primers. Sequenced by immunoSEQ multiplex PCR; TCRdb stores in-frame clones only, minus some. The data contain 110,000 to 150,000 clones, nearly 10% of them singletons. Germline V CDR1 and CDR2: MDHEN, SYDVKM. V was trimmed by 6 bases and J by 3 bases, leaving 24 bases between them. The CDR3 is 17 residues long. The clonotype originates from a man in his forties or fifties in good health and CMV-seronegative. Sequences were obtained from PBMCs. The V and J genes are TRBV28 and TRBJ2-7; D might be TRBD1 (6 bases). In DNA, the CDR3 is TGTGCCAGCAGAACCCCCCGATTTGGACAGAAAGACTACGAGCAGTACTTC. Protein: CASRTPRFGQKDYEQYF.